This T cell receptor beta chain was captured by sequencing in a study of Ad26.COV2.S vaccination and SARS-CoV-2 variants. Study in general: Administration of Ad26.COV2.S was intramuscular, either once or twice 56 days apart.

The repertoire was sequenced with immunoSEQ multiplex PCR; TCRdb's copy has only in-frame clones and lacks some. Of under 550,000 clones detected, 75% to 95% appear once; the ten largest clones hold about 12%. The treatment is: 15 to 20 received Ad26.COV2.S at low or high dose, single or two shots; several received placebo; per-sample allocation not given. Day 63 after the first vaccine or placebo injection was the time point for sampling. This TCR came from a person between 18 and 59 years old who received the Ad26.COV2.S COVID-19 vaccine or a placebo. The sequencing here drew on peripheral blood, taken in a trial of Ad26.COV2.S vaccine versus placebo.

The CDR3 reads CASSLDWGINTEAFF. CDR3 in DNA: TGTGCCAGCAGCTTAGACTGGGGTATAAACACTGAAGCTTTCTTT. The V gene is TRBV11-1, the J gene TRBJ1-1; unclear D gene. Trimming shortened V by 1 base and J by 2 bases, and 11 bases separated the two germline ends. Germline CDR1 is SGHAT and CDR2 is FQDESV (reference sequence). CDR3 length: 15 amino acids.